The next 12 T cell receptor beta chains were all read from a single sample in a study of vaccination effects on CD4 cells after COVID-19. TCRdb's table, derived via immunoSEQ multiplex PCR, lists solely in-frame clones and lacks some. The table includes about 27,000 clones, over 65% detected once. Antigen-specific CD4+ T cells were expanded (with viral peptide pools) by the ViraFEST assay ahead of sequencing. Following an approximately 10-day culture, CD4+ T cells were purified. Recipients of the vaccine had no prior SARS-CoV-2 infection and negative nucleocapsid antibodies. Their recognized antigens are unknown. The sequenced sample was CD4+ T cells from PBMCs cultured with HCoV-NL63 spike peptides, obtained before COVID-19 vaccination. The source is a human donor who received a COVID-19 vaccine.

By sample share, this clone is medium-sized. This chain links TRBV29-1 with TRBJ1-1; D is ambiguous. Germline V CDR1 and CDR2: SQVTM, ANQGSEA. This CDR3 spans 12 amino acids. V was shortened by 5 bases and J by 5 bases, with 12 bases between the two germline ends. For the CDR3, the DNA is TGCAGCGTTAGAGGGCGCGGGACTGAAGCTTTCTTT. It is translated as CSVRGRGTEAFF.

The rearrangement uses TRBV9 and TRBJ2-2; tentative D call: TRBD1 (7 bases). This CDR3 comprises 14 residues. The V and J ends lost 3 bases and 7 bases respectively, with 13 bases between them. Germline V gene data show CDR1 as SGDLS and CDR2 as YYNGEE. CDR3 sequence: CASSGRQGGGELFF. The CDR3 nucleotides are TGTGCCAGCAGCGGCAGACAGGGAGGCGGGGAGCTGTTTTTT. The full variable domain, with the rest looked up from reference TRBV9 and TRBJ2-2, is DSGVTQTPKHLITATGQRVTLRCSPRSGDLSVYWYQQSLDQGLQFLIQYYNGEERAKGNILERFSAQQFPDLHSELNLSSLELGDSALYFCASSGRQGGGELFFGEGSRLTVL.

The CDR3 sequence: CAWSVGRANTGELFF. The CDR3 DNA is TGTGCCTGGAGTGTTGGCAGGGCGAACACCGGGGAGCTGTTTTTT. This rearrangement joins TRBV30 to TRBJ2-2; possible D gene TRBD1, 5 bases. Trimming stripped 0 bases from V and 0 bases from J, with 8 bases between. The CDR3 extends over 15 amino acids. Germline assignment: CDR1 GTSNPN and CDR2 SVGIG (reference sequence).

The sample holds a few counts of this clone. The gene calls are TRBV7-2 and TRBJ2-7; possibly TRBD2 for D (6 bases). Trimming took off 4 bases at V and 12 bases at J, with 19 bases between the two ends. Germline V lookup: CDR1 SGHTA, CDR2 FQGNSA. This CDR3 spans 13 amino acids. The CDR3 DNA reads TGTGCCAGCAGCTCCTACCGGGAGACGAGTAGGTACTTC. Translating it yields CASSSYRETSRYF.

The chain has TRBV9 and TRBJ1-5, with 11 bases that match TRBD1. J gave up 7 bases and V 4 bases, and 7 bases lay outside the gene matches. The CDR3 loop spans 15 amino acids. CDR1 is SGDLS and CDR2 is YYNGEE in the germline V gene. CDR3 amino acids: CASSRTGGAGQPQHF. For the CDR3, the DNA is TGTGCCAGCAGCCGGACAGGGGGCGCGGGACAGCCCCAGCATTTT.

This chain connects TRBV5-6 to TRBJ2-7, with 10 bases identical to TRBD2. J lost 2 bases, V lost 4 bases, and 6 bases had no gene match. Germline V lookup: CDR1 SGHDT, CDR2 YYEEEE. CDR3 length equals 15 residues. The CDR3 spells CASSRLAGGTYEQYF. The CDR3 bases are TGTGCCAGCAGCAGATTAGCGGGAGGCACCTACGAGCAGTACTTC.

This sequence joins TRBV27 and TRBJ2-3; TRBD2 matches at 8 bases. V lost 3 bases, J lost 4 bases, and 6 bases stayed unmatched. The CDR3 is 15 amino acids. CDR1 MNHEY and CDR2 SMNVEV come from the germline V gene (reference sequence). DNA of the CDR3: TGTGCCAGCAGTTTGAAGCGGGGGCCTTCAGATACGCAGTATTTT. It specifies CASSLKRGPSDTQYF.

This sequence joins TRBV19 and TRBJ2-5; no firm D call. The germline gives CDR1 LNHDA, CDR2 SQIVND (reference sequence). Between the trimmed V and J ends, which lost 3 bases and 4 bases, there was a span of 6 bases. The CDR3 runs to 12 residues. CDR3 nucleotide sequence: TGTGCCAGTAGTATTACGAGAGAGACCCAGTACTTC. This gives the protein CASSITRETQYF.

The chain combines TRBV5-1 with TRBJ2-2, with D perhaps being TRBD1 or TRBD2 (6 bases each). This CDR3 contains 16 residues. Germline CDR1 reads SGHRS; CDR2 reads YFSETQ. The ends were cut back, 1 base at V and 3 bases at J, with 13 bases in the middle. CDR3 sequence reads: CASSLSARGDTGELFF. The CDR3 DNA reads TGCGCCAGCAGCTTGTCTGCAAGGGGGGACACCGGGGAGCTGTTTTTT.

This clone was detected ten times or more. This chain joins TRBV2 and TRBJ1-6; 8 bases line up with TRBD1. Germline values: CDR1 SNHLY, CDR2 FYNNEI. V was pared by 3 bases and J by 10 bases, with 5 bases of the junction left unmatched. The CDR3 runs 14 residues. The CDR3 region has the DNA TGTGCCAGCAGTGATAGGACAGGGAGCTCACCCCTCCACTTT. Its translation is CASSDRTGSSPLHF.

The chain recombines TRBV6-6 with TRBJ1-5; D uncertain. The CDR3 extends over 14 amino acids. Deletions cut 7 bases from V and 3 bases from J, with 13 bases between. CDR1 is MNHNY and CDR2 is SVGAGI in the germline V gene (reference sequence). The CDR3, as DNA: TGTGCCAGCACTCATCAGGAGCTCAATCAGCCCCAGCATTTT. This codes for CASTHQELNQPQHF.

J is TRBJ2-5 and V is TRBV5-1, with D perhaps matching TRBD1 (6 bases). Germline V CDR1 and CDR2: SGHRS, YFSETQ. The CDR3 has 13 residues. The V end lost 6 bases, the J end lost 5 bases, and 14 bases lay between the germline ends. The CDR3 DNA reads as TGCGCCAGCATGGGGGCAGGACGGGAGACCCAGTACTTC. Its translation: CASMGAGRETQYF.